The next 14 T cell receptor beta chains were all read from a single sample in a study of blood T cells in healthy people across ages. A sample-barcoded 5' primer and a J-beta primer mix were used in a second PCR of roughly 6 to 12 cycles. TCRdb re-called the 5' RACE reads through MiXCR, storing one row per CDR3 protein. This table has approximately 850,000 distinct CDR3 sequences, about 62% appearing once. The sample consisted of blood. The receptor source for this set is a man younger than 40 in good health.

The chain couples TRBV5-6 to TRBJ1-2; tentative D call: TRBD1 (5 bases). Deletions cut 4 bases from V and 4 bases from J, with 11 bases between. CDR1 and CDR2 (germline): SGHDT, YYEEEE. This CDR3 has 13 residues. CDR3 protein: CASSRGTGYGYTF. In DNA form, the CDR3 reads TGTGCCAGCAGCCGGGGGACGGGCTATGGCTACACCTTC.

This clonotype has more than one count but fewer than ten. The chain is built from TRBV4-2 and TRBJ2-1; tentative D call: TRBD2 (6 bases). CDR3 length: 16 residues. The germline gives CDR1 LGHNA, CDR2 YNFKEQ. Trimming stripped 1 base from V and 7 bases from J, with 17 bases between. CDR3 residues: CASSQAATAGQNEQFF. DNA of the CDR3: TGTGCCAGCAGCCAAGCAGCGACAGCGGGTCAGAATGAGCAGTTCTTC.

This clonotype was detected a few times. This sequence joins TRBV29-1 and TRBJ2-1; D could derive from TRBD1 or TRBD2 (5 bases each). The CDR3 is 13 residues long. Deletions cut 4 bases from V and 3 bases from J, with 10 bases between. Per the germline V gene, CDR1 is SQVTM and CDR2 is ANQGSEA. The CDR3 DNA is TGCAGCGTTGGCAGGGAGATCTACAATGAGCAGTTCTTC. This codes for CSVGREIYNEQFF.

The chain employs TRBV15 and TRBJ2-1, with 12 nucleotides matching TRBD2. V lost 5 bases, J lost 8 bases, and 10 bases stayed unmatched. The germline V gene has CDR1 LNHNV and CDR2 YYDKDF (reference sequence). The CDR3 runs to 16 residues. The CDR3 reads CATSGGPSGGAYEQFF. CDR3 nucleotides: TGTGCCACCAGCGGCGGACCTAGCGGGGGGGCGTATGAGCAGTTCTTC.

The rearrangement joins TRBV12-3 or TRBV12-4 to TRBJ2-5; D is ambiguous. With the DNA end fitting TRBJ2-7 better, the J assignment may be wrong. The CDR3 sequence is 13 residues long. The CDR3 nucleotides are TGTGCCAGCAGTTTAAGTTATTACTACGAGCAGTACTTC. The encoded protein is CASSLSYYYEQYF.

Here the CDR3 DNA reads TGTGCCAGCAGCCAAGTAACAGGGGGAGCAAACAATGAGCAGTTCTTC. This gives the protein CASSQVTGGANNEQFF. The chain is built from TRBV3-1 and TRBJ2-1, with 8 positions matching TRBD1. This CDR3 contains 16 residues. The germline V gene has CDR1 LGHDT and CDR2 YNNKEL (reference sequence). With V trimmed by 1 base and J by 5 bases, 7 bases remained unmatched.

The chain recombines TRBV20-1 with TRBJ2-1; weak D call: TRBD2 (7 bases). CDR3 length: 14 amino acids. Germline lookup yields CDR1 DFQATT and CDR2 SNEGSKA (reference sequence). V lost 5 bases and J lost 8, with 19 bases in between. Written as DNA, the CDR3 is TGCAGTGCTTGGGGTGGGGGGGCCGTTTATGAGCAGTTCTTC. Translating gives CSAWGGGAVYEQFF.

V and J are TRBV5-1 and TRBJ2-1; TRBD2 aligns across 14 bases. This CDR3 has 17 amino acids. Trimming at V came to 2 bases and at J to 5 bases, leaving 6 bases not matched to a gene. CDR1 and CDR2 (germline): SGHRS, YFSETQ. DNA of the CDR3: TGCGCCAGCAGCTTTCGACTAGCGGGAGGGCTTAACAATGAGCAGTTCTTC. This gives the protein CASSFRLAGGLNNEQFF.

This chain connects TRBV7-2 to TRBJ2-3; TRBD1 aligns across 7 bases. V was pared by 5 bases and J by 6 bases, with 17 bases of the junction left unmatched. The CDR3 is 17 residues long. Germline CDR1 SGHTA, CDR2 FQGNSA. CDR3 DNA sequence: TGTGCCAGCAGCGACCGACAGGGTTTGGGCCTTTGGGATACGCAGTATTTT. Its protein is CASSDRQGLGLWDTQYF.

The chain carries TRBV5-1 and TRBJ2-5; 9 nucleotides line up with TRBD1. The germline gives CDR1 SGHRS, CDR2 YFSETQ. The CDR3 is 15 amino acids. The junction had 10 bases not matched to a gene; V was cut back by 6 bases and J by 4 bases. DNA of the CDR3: TGCGCCAGCAACATCGGGACAGGGAGGGGAGAGACCCAGTACTTC. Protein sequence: CASNIGTGRGETQYF. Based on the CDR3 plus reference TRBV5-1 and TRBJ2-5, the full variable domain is KAGVTQTPRYLIKTRGQQVTLSCSPISGHRSVSWYQQTPGQGLQFLFEYFSETQRNKGNFPGRFSGRQFSNSRSEMNVSTLELGDSALYLCASNIGTGRGETQYFGPGTRLLVL.

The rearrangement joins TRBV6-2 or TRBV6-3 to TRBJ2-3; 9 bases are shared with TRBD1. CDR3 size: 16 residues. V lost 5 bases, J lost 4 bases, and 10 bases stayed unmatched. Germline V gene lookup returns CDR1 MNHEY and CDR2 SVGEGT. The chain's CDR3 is CASSGQTGGYADTQYF. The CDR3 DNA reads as TGTGCCAGCAGTGGCCAGACAGGGGGTTATGCAGATACGCAGTATTTT.

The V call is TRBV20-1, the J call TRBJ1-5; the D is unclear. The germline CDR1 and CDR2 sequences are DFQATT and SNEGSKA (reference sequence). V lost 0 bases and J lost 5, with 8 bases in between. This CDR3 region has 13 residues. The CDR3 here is CSARDQADQPQHF. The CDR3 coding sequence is TGCAGTGCTAGAGATCAGGCCGATCAGCCCCAGCATTTT.

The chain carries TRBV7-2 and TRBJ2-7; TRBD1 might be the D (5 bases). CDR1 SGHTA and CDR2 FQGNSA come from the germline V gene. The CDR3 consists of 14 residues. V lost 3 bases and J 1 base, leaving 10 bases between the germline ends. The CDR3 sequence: CASSFVTASYEQYF. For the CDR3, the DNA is TGTGCCAGCAGCTTTGTGACAGCGTCCTACGAGCAGTACTTC.

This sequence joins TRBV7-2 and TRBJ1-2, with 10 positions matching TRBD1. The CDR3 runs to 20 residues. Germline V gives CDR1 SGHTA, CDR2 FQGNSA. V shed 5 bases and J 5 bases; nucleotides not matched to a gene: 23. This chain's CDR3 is CASSRRPGQGPPTDLYGYTF. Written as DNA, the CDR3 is TGTGCCAGCAGCCGGAGACCGGGACAGGGGCCCCCCACGGACTTATATGGCTACACCTTC.